This T cell receptor (beta chain) was identified during a study of T cells after yellow fever vaccination (dated by TCRdb to about 2019). For the study in its entirety: The SMART-Seq v4 Ultra Low Input RNA kit was used to prepare libraries from fractions with low cell numbers. Blood samples were taken at several timepoints before and after primary and secondary immunization, and bulk PBMC replicates and cell subsets were isolated. Two healthy male donors, one aged 18 to 30 and one aged 30 to 40 years, were included in the cohort. To track T-cell clones before and after primary and booster YFV17D yellow fever vaccination, bulk TCR alpha and beta repertoires were sequenced longitudinally.

This clonotype was observed a few times. Which antigen it targets is not known. There are no base qualities to consult, and no much larger clone falls within one base. In the paper's terms, the treatment or condition label means: live attenuated yellow fever vaccine strain. A standard Ficoll-Paque protocol was used to isolate PBMCs from peripheral blood. Dynabeads CD4 and CD8 positive selection kits were used to isolate CD4 and CD8 T-cell fractions. RNA was extracted with TriZol from bulk PBMCs, CD4 and CD8 fractions, and dextramer-positive and dextramer-negative fractions. Study-level results and caveats: The secondary T-cell response was found to be weaker but faster than the primary response, with a peak reached on day 5 rather than on day 15. FACS-sorted repertoires could contain abundant contaminating clonotypes from the bulk population, so computational filtering was required. A small fraction of clonotypes appeared in both the CD4 and CD8 compartments, likely as a result of convergent recombination. After the booster, most of the clones that had expanded following primary vaccination were detected again (roughly 96% of CD4 and around 87% of CD8), which suggests that memory was broadly maintained. Because only two donors were included in the study, the extent to which the findings can be generalized is limited.

V and J are trimmed by 3 bases and 4 bases, and the gene matches miss 12 bases of the junction. Based on the germline V gene, the CDR1 and CDR2 sequences are MDHEN and SYDVKM. There are 18 amino acids in the CDR3, from cysteine to phenylalanine inclusive. CDR3 DNA is the only sequence kept; it has 54 bases, read in frame from the first base. TCRdb shows the sequencer as Illumina NovaSeq 6000. TCR cDNA was synthesized by 5'RACE template switching, which introduced a universal primer site and unique molecular identifiers. cDNA synthesis was primed from both the TCR alpha and TCR beta constant segments. Two PCR steps were used to amplify libraries, with sample barcodes and sequencing adapters being added in the second step. Sequencing of the libraries was done on either Illumina HiSeq 2500 (2x100 bp) or NovaSeq (2x150 bp). The study's processing was this. Reads were demultiplexed and collapsed into UMI consensus sequences with MIGEC, and V(D)J alignment was performed with MiXCR. Clonotypes responding to the vaccine were identified with edgeR on replicate PBMC samples, with the criteria of FDR below 0.01 and a log2 fold change above 5 up to day 15. CD4 or CD8 identity was assigned to each bulk clonotype according to whether the clonotype was present at higher abundance in the sequenced CD4 repertoire or the sequenced CD8 repertoire. TCRdb's own reprocessing of the public reads used fastp at Q25 and MiXCR and kept productive beta chains. Rows are unified per CDR3 protein, each entry keeping the most common DNA and genes. None of the V and J calls come from the authors' own analysis; TCRdb made them. The sample table lists 100,000 to 150,000 distinct CDR3 sequences, 7.5% to 10% of them with a count of one. The ten largest clones capture under 40% of the sample.

This sequence was found in a man between 18 and 29 years old who received the YFV17D yellow fever vaccine. The chain is assembled from TRBV28 and TRBJ1-4; TRBD1 matches 9 bases in the middle. The specimen comprised CD8+ T cells sorted from PBMCs, sampled on the day of the yellow fever booster vaccination. The nucleotide sequence reads TGTGCCAGCAGTTTTAACCTTGTTCGGACAGGGGATAATGAAAAACTGTTTTTT. Translated, it gives CASSFNLVRTGDNEKLFF. Reference TRBV28 and TRBJ1-4 proteins supply the regions before and after the CDR3; the full variable domain is: DVKVTQSSRYLVKRTGEKVFLECVQDMDHENMFWYRQDPGLGLRLIYFSYDVKMKEKGDIPEGYSVSREKKERFSLILESASTNQTSMYLCASSFNLVRTGDNEKLFFGSGTQLSVL.